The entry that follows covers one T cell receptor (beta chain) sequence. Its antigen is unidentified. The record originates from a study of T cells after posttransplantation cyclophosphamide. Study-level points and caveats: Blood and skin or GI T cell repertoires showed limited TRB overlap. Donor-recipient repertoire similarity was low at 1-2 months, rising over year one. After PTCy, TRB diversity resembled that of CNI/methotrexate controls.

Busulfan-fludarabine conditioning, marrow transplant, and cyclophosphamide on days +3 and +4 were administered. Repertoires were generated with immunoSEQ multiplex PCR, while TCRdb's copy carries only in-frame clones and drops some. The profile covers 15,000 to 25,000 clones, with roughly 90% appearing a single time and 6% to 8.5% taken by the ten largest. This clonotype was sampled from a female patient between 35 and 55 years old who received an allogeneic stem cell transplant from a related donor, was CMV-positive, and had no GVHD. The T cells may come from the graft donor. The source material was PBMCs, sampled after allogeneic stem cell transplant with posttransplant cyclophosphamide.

Here the CDR3 DNA reads TGTGCCAGCAGTGAAGGGGGACTAGCGACATACAATGAGCAGTTCTTC. The encoded protein is CASSEGGLATYNEQFF. J is TRBJ2-1 and V is TRBV6-1, with 10 bases aligning to TRBD2. The V gene's germline CDR1 is MNHNS and CDR2 SASEGT. This CDR3 spans 16 amino acids. V trimming: 1 base; J trimming: 4 bases; junction bases outside the gene matches: 4.